Listed here is a single T cell receptor beta chain. Its antigen is unknown. The data were taken from a study of beta chain features in type 1 diabetes. Germline CDR1 and CDR2: SEHNR and FQNEAQ (reference sequence). The J segment lost 0 bases and the V segment lost 2 bases, leaving 4 bases of the junction unmatched. CDR3 length: 16 amino acids. Expressed TCRB transcripts were sequenced after all isolated RNA was converted to cDNA. This table comes from immunoSEQ multiplex PCR, and its TCRdb copy is limited to in-frame clones, with some not included. Counted here are hundreds of thousands of clones, around an eighth occurring once; the ten biggest clones make up 0.022%. Regarding the study as a whole: When Type 1 diabetes patients were examined, their TCRB CDR3s proved moderately but significantly shorter in all four CD4+ subsets.

Sample: naive CD4+ T cells from blood. This TCR derives from a young man with type 1 diabetes. The J gene is TRBJ1-1, the V gene TRBV7-9; 9 bases align to TRBD1. CDR3 protein: CASSLIGQGMNTEAFF. CDR3 sequence (DNA): TGTGCCAGCAGCTTAATCGGACAGGGGATGAACACTGAAGCTTTCTTT.